This TCR beta chain was obtained from a study of PD-L1 blockade in urothelial cancer. The repertoire was sequenced with immunoSEQ multiplex PCR; TCRdb's copy has only in-frame clones and lacks some. The sample has more than 45,000 clones; approximately 72% are singletons. The time point here: pretreatment peripheral blood. Germline CDR1 is LNHDA and CDR2 is SQIVND (reference sequence). Trimming cost V 3 bases and J 3 bases; bases outside gene matches: 4. CDR3 length: 16 residues. The input for sequencing was PBMCs, taken around atezolizumab (anti-PD-L1) treatment. The V call is TRBV19, the J call TRBJ2-1, with 11 bases matching TRBD1. The source of this sequence is a man aged 65 to 79 with urothelial cancer. CDR3 bases: TGTGCCAGTAGTATGGGGACAGGGGGGATCTACAATGAGCAGTTCTTC. Translation gives CASSMGTGGIYNEQFF.